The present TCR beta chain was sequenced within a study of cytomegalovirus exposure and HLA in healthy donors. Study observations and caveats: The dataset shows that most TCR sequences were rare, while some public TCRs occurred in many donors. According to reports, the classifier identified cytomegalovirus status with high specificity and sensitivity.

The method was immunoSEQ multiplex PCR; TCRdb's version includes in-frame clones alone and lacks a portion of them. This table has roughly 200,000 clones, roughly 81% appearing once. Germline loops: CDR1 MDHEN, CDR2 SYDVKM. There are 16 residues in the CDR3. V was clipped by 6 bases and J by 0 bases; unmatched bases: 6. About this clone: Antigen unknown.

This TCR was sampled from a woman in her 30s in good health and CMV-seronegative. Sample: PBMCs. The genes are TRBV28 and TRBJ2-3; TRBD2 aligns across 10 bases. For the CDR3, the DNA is TGTGCCAGCAGAACTAGCGGGGCTTCTAGCACAGATACGCAGTATTTT. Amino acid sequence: CASRTSGASSTDTQYF.